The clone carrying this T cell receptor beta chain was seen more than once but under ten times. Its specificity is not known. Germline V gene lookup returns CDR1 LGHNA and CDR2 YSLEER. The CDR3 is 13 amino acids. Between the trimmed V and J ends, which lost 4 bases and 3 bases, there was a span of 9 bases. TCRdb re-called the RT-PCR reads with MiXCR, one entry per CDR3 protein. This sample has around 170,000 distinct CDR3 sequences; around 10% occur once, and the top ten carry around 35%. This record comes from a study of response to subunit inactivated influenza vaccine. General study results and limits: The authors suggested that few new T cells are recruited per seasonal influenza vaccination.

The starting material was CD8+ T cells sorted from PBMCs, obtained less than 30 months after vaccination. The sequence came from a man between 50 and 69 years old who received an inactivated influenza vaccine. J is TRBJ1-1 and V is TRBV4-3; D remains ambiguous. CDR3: CASSPQADTEAFF. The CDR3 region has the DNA TGCGCCAGCAGCCCCCAAGCGGACACTGAAGCTTTCTTT.